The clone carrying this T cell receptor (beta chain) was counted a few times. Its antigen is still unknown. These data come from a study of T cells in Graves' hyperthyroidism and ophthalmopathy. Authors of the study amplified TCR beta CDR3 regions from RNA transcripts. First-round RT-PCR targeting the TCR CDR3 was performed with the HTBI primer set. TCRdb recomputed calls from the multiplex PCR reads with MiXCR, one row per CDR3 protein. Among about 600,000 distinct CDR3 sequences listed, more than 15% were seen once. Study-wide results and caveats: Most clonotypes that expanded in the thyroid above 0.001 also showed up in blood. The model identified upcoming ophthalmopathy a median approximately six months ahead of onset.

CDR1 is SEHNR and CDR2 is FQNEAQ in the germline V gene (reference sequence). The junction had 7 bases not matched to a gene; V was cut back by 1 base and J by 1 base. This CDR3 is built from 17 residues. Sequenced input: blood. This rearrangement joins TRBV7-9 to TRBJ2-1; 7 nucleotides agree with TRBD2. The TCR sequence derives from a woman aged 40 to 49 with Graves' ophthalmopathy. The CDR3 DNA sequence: TGTGCCAGCAGCTTAGATGTCGGGGGGAAATCCTACAATGAGCAGTTCTTC. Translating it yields CASSLDVGGKSYNEQFF.